This TCR beta chain was obtained from a study of PD-L1 blockade in urothelial cancer. For the study at large: Blood underwent analysis 3 weeks (second dose) and 6 weeks after treatment began.

Here immunoSEQ multiplex PCR was the method, and the copy in TCRdb shows in-frame clones only, minus some. Of 98,000 or so clones listed, around 89% are singletons. The time point was: pretreatment peripheral blood. Germline V gene lookup returns CDR1 SGHDN and CDR2 FVKESK. The trim removed 7 bases at V and 7 bases at J, leaving 8 bases unmatched. This CDR3 is built from 13 residues. The clonotype was recovered from a man between 60 and 75 years old with urothelial cancer. The sample was PBMCs, taken around atezolizumab (anti-PD-L1) treatment. The chain joins TRBV14 to TRBJ1-1, with 8 bases fitting TRBD1. CDR3 sequence: CASTRGPWDEAFF. For the CDR3, the DNA is TGTGCCAGCACCAGGGGGCCGTGGGATGAAGCTTTCTTT. Complete variable domain (other parts from reference TRBV14 and TRBJ1-1): EAGVTQFPSHSVIEKGQTVTLRCDPISGHDNLYWYRRVMGKEIKFLLHFVKESKQDESGMPNNRFLAERTGGTYSTLKVQPAELEDSGVYFCASTRGPWDEAFFGQGTRLTVV.